What follows are 13 T cell receptor beta chains derived from one specimen sequenced in a study of spatial heterogeneity in lung cancer. As to time point: sample taken at primary tumor resection. Each CDR3 protein gets one entry after TCRdb re-called the 5' RACE reads with MiXCR. The data contain about 6,600 distinct CDR3 sequences, 15% to 20% of them singletons. The sample consisted of normal lung tissue next to the tumor, taken at surgery. These receptors all stem from a male donor with early-stage non-small cell lung cancer.

J is TRBJ2-1 and V is TRBV4-2; TRBD1 matches 10 bases. The V segment lost 2 bases and the J segment 4 bases; nucleotides outside the gene matches: 8. CDR3 length: 17 amino acids. Germline values: CDR1 LGHNA, CDR2 YNFKEQ. The DNA of the CDR3 is TGTGCCAGCAGCCAATCGACAGGGGGCTCGGCGTACAATGAGCAGTTCTTC. Translated, it gives CASSQSTGGSAYNEQFF.

This clonotype occurred a few times. The rearrangement uses TRBV28 and TRBJ2-4; tentatively, D is TRBD2 (6 bases). With 8 bases removed from V and 0 bases from J, the gap between germline ends came to 17 bases. Germline CDR1 reads MDHEN; CDR2 reads SYDVKM. The CDR3 is made up of 16 amino acids. This CDR3 reads CASSPSDLLAKNIQYF. The CDR3 DNA sequence: TGTGCCAGCTCCCCTAGCGACTTACTAGCCAAAAACATTCAGTACTTC.

A few counts support this clonotype. The chain uses TRBV18 and TRBJ1-2, with 9 bases that match TRBD1. The junction had 18 bases not matched to a gene; V was cut back by 6 bases and J by 7 bases. This CDR3 contains 17 residues. The germline gives CDR1 KGHSH, CDR2 LQKENI. The DNA for the CDR3 is TGTGCCAGCTCCCAATCGGGTGGACAGGGGAGCCGGTTTGGCTACACCTTC. Encoded protein: CASSQSGGQGSRFGYTF.

This clonotype is classed as medium-sized. The chain employs TRBV11-2 and TRBJ2-7; TRBD2 aligns across 8 bases. The CDR3 loop spans 19 amino acids. In germline, CDR1 is SGHAT, CDR2 FQNNGV. The V segment lost 6 bases and the J segment 5 bases; nucleotides outside the gene matches: 24. DNA for the CDR3: TGTGCCAGCAGTACCCCTGGAGGGACGTATTGGCGGGAGGTAAACGAGCAGTACTTC. This gives the protein CASSTPGGTYWREVNEQYF. Using reference TRBV11-2 and TRBJ2-7 for the parts outside the CDR3, the full variable domain is EAGVAQSPRYKIIEKRQSVAFWCNPISGHATLYWYQQILGQGPKLLIQFQNNGVVDDSQLPKDRFSAERLKGVDSTLKIQPAKLEDSAVYLCASSTPGGTYWREVNEQYFGPGTRLTVT.

The V gene is TRBV5-4, the J gene TRBJ2-7; TRBD2 matches at 13 bases. Germline values: CDR1 SGHNT, CDR2 YYREEE (reference sequence). This CDR3 has 16 amino acids. V dropped 4 bases and J dropped 3; count of bases not matched to a gene: 7. CDR3 DNA: TGTGCCAGCAGCCGAGGACTAGCGGGAGAGGGCTACGAGCAGTACTTC. This encodes CASSRGLAGEGYEQYF.

This clonotype was picked up a small number of times. The chain is built from TRBV5-1 and TRBJ2-6; a possible D gene is TRBD1 (6 bases). Trimming cost V 3 bases and J 0 bases, with 16 bases left between them. The CDR3 extends over 18 amino acids. Germline-derived CDR1 and CDR2 are SGHRS and YFSETQ. DNA of the CDR3: TGCGCCAGCAGCTCATCCGGGACAATAGCCTCTGGGGCCAACGTCCTGACTTTC. Translating gives CASSSSGTIASGANVLTF.

By share of the sample, this clonotype is medium-sized. J is TRBJ2-5 and V is TRBV6-1; D might be TRBD1 or TRBD2, each matching 5 bases. The CDR3 is 16 residues long. V was trimmed by 0 bases and J by 4 bases, leaving 15 bases between them. CDR1 is MNHNS, CDR2 SASEGT, per germline. For the CDR3, the DNA is TGTGCCAGCAGTGAAGCGGGGGACGGTCGTGCAGAGACCCAGTACTTC. The encoded protein is CASSEAGDGRAETQYF.

The chain couples TRBV27 to TRBJ2-7; TRBD2 aligns across 9 bases. The CDR3 is 15 amino acids. Trimming at V came to 2 bases and at J to 6 bases, leaving 8 bases not matched to a gene. Per the germline V gene, CDR1 is MNHEY and CDR2 is SMNVEV (reference sequence). The CDR3: CASSLGREGRSEQYF. CDR3 DNA: TGTGCCAGCAGTTTAGGGCGGGAGGGCCGCTCCGAGCAGTACTTC.

This clonotype was found once. The V call is TRBV29-1, the J call TRBJ2-3; no reliable D call. CDR1 is SQVTM and CDR2 is ANQGSEA in the germline V gene. Trimming shortened V by 4 bases and J by 5 bases, and 13 bases separated the two germline ends. CDR3 length equals 13 residues. The CDR3 loop is CSVGGGTGDTQYF. In DNA, the CDR3 is TGCAGCGTTGGAGGCGGAACGGGAGATACGCAGTATTTT.

The rearrangement uses TRBV6-6 and TRBJ2-6; perhaps TRBD1 as D (6 bases). The CDR3 totals 16 residues. Germline lookup yields CDR1 MNHNY and CDR2 SVGAGI (reference sequence). V was clipped by 1 base and J by 1 base, with 8 bases between them. The CDR3 spells CASSYYRESGANVLTF. The CDR3 coding sequence is TGTGCCAGCAGTTACTACAGGGAGTCTGGGGCCAACGTCCTGACTTTC.

This clonotype was picked up a small number of times. J is TRBJ2-1 and V is TRBV27; 10 bases align to TRBD2. The germline gives CDR1 MNHEY, CDR2 SMNVEV (reference sequence). V was clipped by 5 bases and J by 6 bases; unmatched bases: 10. The CDR3 has 16 residues. The CDR3 region has the DNA TGTGCCAGCAGTCCAATATCAAGCGGGAGGGCCAATGAGCAGTTCTTC. Its translation: CASSPISSGRANEQFF.

This clonotype was picked up many times. V gene TRBV11-3 combines with J gene TRBJ2-2; 9 bases match TRBD2. Trimming removed 5 bases from V and 1 base from J; junction bases left unmatched: 8. This CDR3 is built from 17 residues. Germline loops: CDR1 SGHNT, CDR2 YENEEA. CDR3 amino acids: CASSTFSGSENTGELFF. In nucleotides, the CDR3 is TGTGCCAGCAGCACGTTTAGCGGGAGTGAGAACACCGGGGAGCTGTTTTTT.

The V gene is TRBV7-8, the J gene TRBJ2-1, with D possibly matching TRBD1 (6 bases). Trimming took off 4 bases at V and 16 bases at J, with 20 bases between the two ends. Germline loops: CDR1 SGHVS, CDR2 FQNEAQ. CDR3 length: 13 amino acids. DNA for the CDR3: TGTGCCAGCAGCTCCCGAGAGGGGGTGGGAAGATTCTTC. As protein: CASSSREGVGRFF.